This is a list of T cell receptor beta chains from one sample in a study of OX40 agonist ivuxolimab in advanced cancers. Repertoires were generated with immunoSEQ multiplex PCR, while TCRdb's copy carries only in-frame clones and drops some. The data contain over 50,000 clones, 80% to 90% of them singletons. This specimen consisted of CD4+ or CD8+ T cells sorted from blood, obtained in a trial of the OX40 agonist ivuxolimab. The receptor set was obtained from an adult with an advanced solid tumor such as melanoma, head and neck, liver or kidney cancer. The CDR3 runs from the conserved cysteine through the conserved F or W. The D gene is left open where the match is weak. Size is omitted from some rows. Given values are once, few, many or a class for expanded clones.

clone_size | d_call | j_call | v_call | cdr3_aa | cdr3_nt
. | . | TRBJ2-3 | TRBV2 | CASSDGVSGANTDTQYF | TGTGCCAGCAGTGACGGGGTGTCAGGGGCCAACACAGATACGCAGTATTTT
. | TRBD1 | TRBJ1-2 | TRBV5-4 | CASSFRTGGYTF | TGTGCCAGCAGCTTTCGGACAGGAGGCTACACCTTC
. | TRBD2 | TRBJ2-2 | TRBV27 | CASRPLAGRELFF | TGTGCCAGCAGACCACTAGCGGGTAGGGAGCTGTTTTTT
. | TRBD2 | TRBJ2-1 | TRBV5-1 | CASSLKVSRGVNEQFF | TGCGCCAGCAGCTTGAAAGTTAGCCGGGGGGTGAATGAGCAGTTCTTC
once | TRBD1 | TRBJ2-2 | TRBV18 | CASSISQGQGYSNTGELFF | TGTGCCAGCTCAATCTCCCAAGGACAGGGTTATTCGAACACCGGGGAGCTGTTTTTT
. | . | TRBJ2-1 | TRBV6-1 | CASSGLRYNEQFF | TGTGCCAGCAGTGGCCTTAGGTACAATGAGCAGTTCTTC
. | . | TRBJ1-2 | TRBV11-2 | CASSLVGQEYGYTF | TGTGCCAGCAGCTTAGTGGGACAAGAGTATGGCTACACCTTC
. | . | TRBJ2-7 | TRBV7-2 | CASSLTIGSSYEQYF | TGTGCCAGCAGTTTAACGATAGGGAGCTCCTACGAGCAGTACTTC
. | . | TRBJ2-3 | TRBV7-9 | CASSFADTQYF | TGTGCCAGCAGCTTTGCAGATACGCAGTATTTT
. | TRBD2 | TRBJ2-1 | TRBV6-5 | CASNSGLAGGEQFF | TGTGCCAGCAACTCGGGACTAGCGGGAGGCGAGCAGTTCTTC
. | . | TRBJ1-1 | TRBV2 | CASSAGREGTEAFF | TGTGCCAGCAGTGCCGGACGGGAAGGGACTGAAGCTTTCTTT
. | . | TRBJ1-1 | TRBV6-5 | CASSMQGGTTEAFF | TGTGCCAGCAGTATGCAGGGAGGGACCACTGAAGCTTTCTTT
. | TRBD1 | TRBJ2-7 | TRBV7-2 | CASSSSDRVSSYEQYF | TGTGCCAGCAGCTCGTCGGACAGGGTAAGCTCCTACGAGCAGTACTTC
. | TRBD2 | TRBJ2-3 | TRBV5-1 | CASWVGDYTDTQYF | TGCGCCAGCTGGGTTGGGGACTACACAGATACGCAGTATTTT
. | . | TRBJ1-4 | TRBV7-9 | CASSLNTGALTEKLFF | TGTGCCAGCAGCTTAAACACCGGGGCGCTTACTGAAAAACTGTTTTTT
. | TRBD2 | TRBJ2-5 | TRBV11-2 | CASSLGLAGGREETQYF | TGTGCCAGCAGCTTAGGGCTAGCGGGGGGGCGGGAAGAGACCCAGTACTTC
. | TRBD2 | TRBJ2-5 | TRBV7-9 | CASSSPPGLAKETQYF | TGTGCCAGCAGCTCCCCCCCGGGACTAGCAAAAGAGACCCAGTACTTC
. | . | TRBJ1-6 | TRBV27 | CASSFRGPNSPLHF | TGTGCCAGCAGTTTCCGGGGGCCGAATTCACCCCTCCACTTT
. | . | TRBJ1-5 | TRBV30 | CAWNGGVNQPQHF | TGTGCCTGGAACGGAGGAGTGAATCAGCCCCAGCATTTT
. | TRBD1 | TRBJ1-1 | TRBV18 | CASSPGTGGTEAFF | TGTGCCAGCTCACCGGGGACAGGGGGCACTGAAGCTTTCTTT
. | . | TRBJ1-1 | TRBV7-2 | CASSPLYGGNTEAFF | TGTGCCAGCAGCCCGCTCTACGGTGGGAACACTGAAGCTTTCTTT
. | TRBD1 | TRBJ1-1 | TRBV28 | CASISGGQVMAF | TGTGCCAGCATCTCAGGGGGACAGGTTATGGCCTTT
. | . | TRBJ2-7 | TRBV5-1 | CASSLGQSYEQYF | TGCGCCAGCAGCTTGGGACAGTCCTACGAGCAGTACTTC